This T cell receptor (beta chain) was recorded in a study of blood T cell repertoires in COVID-19. As for the study in general: Acute-phase and convalescent COVID-19 samples originated in the United States, Italy and Spain. T cells, B-cell-depleted T cells, or PBMCs provided the cDNA or gDNA that served as material.

Germline CDR1 is SGHVS and CDR2 is FNYEAQ. V was cut by 5 bases and J by 5 bases, with 19 bases left in between. This CDR3 is 15 amino acids long. In the study's own analysis: Quantification of nucleated cells was approximated via reference gene primer amplification. The assay was immunoSEQ multiplex PCR, and TCRdb's table has in-frame clones only and misses some. V and J calls and clone size are as listed in that table; D and trimming were resolved from the DNA. The repertoire holds about 130,000 clones, almost 85% seen once, with approximately 12% in the top ten. The V and J genes are TRBV7-6 and TRBJ2-7; TRBD1 is a possible D gene (5 bases). The receptor was isolated from a woman aged 25 to 39 who had recovered from COVID-19. Sequences were obtained from peripheral blood. CDR3 sequence (DNA): TGTGCCAGCAGCCTGGCCCAGGGCGTTAAAAACGAGCAGTACTTC. Protein: CASSLAQGVKNEQYF.